The 5 T cell receptor beta chains listed next were all sequenced from one sample in a study of blood T cell repertoires in COVID-19. Profiling relied on immunoSEQ multiplex PCR, and the TCRdb table lists in-frame clones only, not all of them. The repertoire consists of about 64,000 clones, with approximately 91% occurring once and the leading ten covering roughly 1.5%. Sequencing input: peripheral blood. The receptors were sampled from a human donor in a cohort sampled during active COVID-19.

The chain is built from TRBV4-3 and TRBJ2-2; 12 bases are shared with TRBD1. J was trimmed by 5 bases and V by 3 bases; bases with no gene match: 4. Looked up from germline, CDR1 is LGHNA and CDR2 is YSLEER. This CDR3 has 16 amino acids. The chain's CDR3 is CASSQGTGGWTGELFF. CDR3 DNA sequence: TGCGCCAGCAGCCAGGGGACAGGGGGCTGGACCGGGGAGCTGTTTTTT.

This chain uses TRBV6-6 with TRBJ2-1, with 7 bases matching TRBD1. Germline CDR1 is MNHNY and CDR2 is SVGAGI (reference sequence). The CDR3 is made up of 14 amino acids. The V segment lost 6 bases and the J segment 4 bases; nucleotides outside the gene matches: 6. The chain's CDR3 is CASSRQGIYNEQFF. The CDR3 region has the DNA TGTGCCAGCAGCCGACAGGGAATATACAATGAGCAGTTCTTC.

V and J are TRBV6-5 and TRBJ1-2; D is unclear. Trimming stripped 5 bases from V and 8 bases from J, with 9 bases between. Germline V gene data show CDR1 as MNHEY and CDR2 as SVGAGI. This CDR3 contains 11 residues. The DNA for the CDR3 is TGTGCCAGCAGTAACAGTGGAGGCTACACCTTC. Protein sequence: CASSNSGGYTF.

V and J are TRBV27 and TRBJ2-7, with TRBD2 as a possible D gene (6 bases). The germline V and J ends were trimmed by 3 bases and 2 bases, with 11 bases remaining between them. CDR1 is MNHEY and CDR2 is SMNVEV in the germline V gene (reference sequence). The CDR3 consists of 14 residues. CDR3 residues: CASSFRAGTYEQYF. The CDR3 coding sequence is TGTGCCAGCAGTTTTCGAGCGGGCACCTACGAGCAGTACTTC.

This clone was seen a handful of times. The DNA of the CDR3 is TGTGCCAGTAGTGCGGCATACCATCAGCCCCAGCATTTT. It yields the protein CASSAAYHQPQHF. V is TRBV19 and J is TRBJ1-5; no reliable D call. Germline V gene data show CDR1 as LNHDA and CDR2 as SQIVND (reference sequence). This CDR3 has 13 residues. Between the trimmed V and J ends, which lost 5 bases and 5 bases, there was a span of 10 bases.